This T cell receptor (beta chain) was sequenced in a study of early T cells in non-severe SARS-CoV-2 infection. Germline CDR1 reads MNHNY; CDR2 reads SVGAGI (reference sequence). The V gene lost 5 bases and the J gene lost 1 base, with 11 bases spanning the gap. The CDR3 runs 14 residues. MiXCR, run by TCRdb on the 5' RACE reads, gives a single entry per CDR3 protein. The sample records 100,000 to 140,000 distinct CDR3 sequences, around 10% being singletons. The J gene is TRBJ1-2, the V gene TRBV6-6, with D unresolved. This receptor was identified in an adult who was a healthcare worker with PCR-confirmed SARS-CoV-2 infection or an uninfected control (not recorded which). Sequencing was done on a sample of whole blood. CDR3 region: CASSDFSSNYGYTF. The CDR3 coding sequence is TGTGCCAGCAGTGACTTCAGCAGTAACTATGGCTACACCTTC.